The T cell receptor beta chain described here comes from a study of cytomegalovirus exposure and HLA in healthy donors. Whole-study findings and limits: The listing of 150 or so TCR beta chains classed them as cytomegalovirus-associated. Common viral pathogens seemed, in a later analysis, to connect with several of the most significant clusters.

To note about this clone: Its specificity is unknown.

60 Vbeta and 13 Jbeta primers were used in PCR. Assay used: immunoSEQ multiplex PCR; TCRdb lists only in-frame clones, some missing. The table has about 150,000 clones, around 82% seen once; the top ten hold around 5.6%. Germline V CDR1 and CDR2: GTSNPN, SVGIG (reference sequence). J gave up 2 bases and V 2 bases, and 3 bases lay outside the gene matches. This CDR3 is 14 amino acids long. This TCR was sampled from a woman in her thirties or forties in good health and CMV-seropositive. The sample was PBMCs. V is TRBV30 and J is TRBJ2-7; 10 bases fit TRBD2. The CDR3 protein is CAWSISGRAYEQYF. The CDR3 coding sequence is TGTGCCTGGAGTATAAGCGGGAGGGCCTACGAGCAGTACTTC.